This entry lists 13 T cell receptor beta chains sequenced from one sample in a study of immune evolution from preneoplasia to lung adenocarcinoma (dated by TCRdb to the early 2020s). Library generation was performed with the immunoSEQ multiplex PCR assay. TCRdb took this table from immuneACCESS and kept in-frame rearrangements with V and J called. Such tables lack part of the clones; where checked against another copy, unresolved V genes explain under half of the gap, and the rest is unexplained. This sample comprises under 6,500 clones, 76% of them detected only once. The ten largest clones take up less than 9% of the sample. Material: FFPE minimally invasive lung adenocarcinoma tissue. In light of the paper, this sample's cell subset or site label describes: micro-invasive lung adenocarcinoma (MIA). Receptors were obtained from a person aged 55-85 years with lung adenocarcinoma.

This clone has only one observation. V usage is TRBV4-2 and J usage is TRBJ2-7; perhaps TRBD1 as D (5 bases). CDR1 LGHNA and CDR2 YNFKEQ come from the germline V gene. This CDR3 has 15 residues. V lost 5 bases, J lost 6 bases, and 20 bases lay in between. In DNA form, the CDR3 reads TGTGCCAGCAGCTTAGGGGCCGGACCCGCCGGCGAGCAGTACTTC. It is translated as CASSLGAGPAGEQYF.

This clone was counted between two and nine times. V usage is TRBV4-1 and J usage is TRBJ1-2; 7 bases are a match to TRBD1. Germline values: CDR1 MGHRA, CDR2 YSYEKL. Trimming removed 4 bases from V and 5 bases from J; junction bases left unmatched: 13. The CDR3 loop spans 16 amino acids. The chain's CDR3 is CASSPEPRGWSYGYTF. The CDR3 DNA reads TGCGCCAGCAGCCCAGAACCCAGGGGGTGGTCGTATGGCTACACCTTC.

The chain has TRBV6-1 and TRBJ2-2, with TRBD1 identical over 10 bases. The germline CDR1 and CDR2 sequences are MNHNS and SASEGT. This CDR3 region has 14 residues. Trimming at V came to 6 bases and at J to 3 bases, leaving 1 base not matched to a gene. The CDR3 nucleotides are TGTGCCAGCAGGACAGGGGGCGACACCGGGGAGCTGTTTTTT. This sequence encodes CASRTGGDTGELFF.

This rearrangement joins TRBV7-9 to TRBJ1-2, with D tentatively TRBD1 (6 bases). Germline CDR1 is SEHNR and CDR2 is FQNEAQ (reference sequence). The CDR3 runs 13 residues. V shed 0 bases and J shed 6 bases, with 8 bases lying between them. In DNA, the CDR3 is TGTGCCAGCAGCTTAGCGGCAGGGGATGGCTACACCTTC. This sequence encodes CASSLAAGDGYTF.

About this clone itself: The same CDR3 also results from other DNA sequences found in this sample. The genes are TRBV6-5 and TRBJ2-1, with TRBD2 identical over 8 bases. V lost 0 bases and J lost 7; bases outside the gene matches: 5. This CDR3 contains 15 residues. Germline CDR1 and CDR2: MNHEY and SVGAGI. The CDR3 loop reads CASSYSRREGNEQFF. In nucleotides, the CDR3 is TGTGCCAGCAGTTACTCCCGACGGGAGGGGAATGAGCAGTTCTTC.

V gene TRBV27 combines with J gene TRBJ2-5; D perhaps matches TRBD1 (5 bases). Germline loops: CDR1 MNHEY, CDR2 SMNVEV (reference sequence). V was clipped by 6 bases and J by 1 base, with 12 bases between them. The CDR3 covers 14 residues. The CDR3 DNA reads TGTGCCAGCAGCCGCCGACAGCTCCAAGAGACCCAGTACTTC. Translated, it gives CASSRRQLQETQYF.

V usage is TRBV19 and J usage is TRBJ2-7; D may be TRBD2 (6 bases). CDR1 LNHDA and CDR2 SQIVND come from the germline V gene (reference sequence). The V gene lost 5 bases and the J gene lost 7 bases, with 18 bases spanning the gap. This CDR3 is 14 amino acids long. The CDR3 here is CASSRSGDSREQYF. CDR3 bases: TGTGCCAGTAGTCGGTCGGGAGACTCGAGGGAGCAGTACTTC. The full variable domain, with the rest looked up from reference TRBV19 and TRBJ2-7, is DGGITQSPKYLFRKEGQNVTLSCEQNLNHDAMYWYRQDPGQGLRLIYYSQIVNDFQKGDIAEGYSVSREKKESFPLTVTSAQKNPTAFYLCASSRSGDSREQYFGPGTRLTVT.

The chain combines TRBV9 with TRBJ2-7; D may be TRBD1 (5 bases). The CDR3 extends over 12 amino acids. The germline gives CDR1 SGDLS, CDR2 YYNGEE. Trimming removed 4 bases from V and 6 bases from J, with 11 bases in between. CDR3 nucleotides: TGTGCCAGCAGCCAAACAAGGGGCGAGCAGTACTTC. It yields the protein CASSQTRGEQYF.

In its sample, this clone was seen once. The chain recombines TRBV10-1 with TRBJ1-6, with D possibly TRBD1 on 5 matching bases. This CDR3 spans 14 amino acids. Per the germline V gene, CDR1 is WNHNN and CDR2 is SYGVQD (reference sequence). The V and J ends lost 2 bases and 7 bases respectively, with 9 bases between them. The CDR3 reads CASSEGHRNSPLHF. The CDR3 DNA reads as TGCGCCAGCAGTGAGGGACACCGGAATTCACCCCTCCACTTT.

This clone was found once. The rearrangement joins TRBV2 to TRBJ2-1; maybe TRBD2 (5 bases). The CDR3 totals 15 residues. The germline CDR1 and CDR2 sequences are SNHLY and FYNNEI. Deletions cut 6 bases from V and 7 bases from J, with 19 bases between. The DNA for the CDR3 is TGTGCCAGCAGCGCGGCCCGTTCGGGGAATAATGAGCAGTTCTTC. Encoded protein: CASSAARSGNNEQFF.

The CDR3 region has the DNA TGTGCCACCAGCAGAGATGGAGACATTACTGGAAACACCATATATTTT. This codes for CATSRDGDITGNTIYF. The rearrangement links TRBV15 to TRBJ1-3; D remains unclear. Trimming pared 0 bases from V and 2 bases from J, leaving 11 bases between. Germline CDR1 and CDR2: LNHNV and YYDKDF (reference sequence). The CDR3 sequence is 16 residues long.

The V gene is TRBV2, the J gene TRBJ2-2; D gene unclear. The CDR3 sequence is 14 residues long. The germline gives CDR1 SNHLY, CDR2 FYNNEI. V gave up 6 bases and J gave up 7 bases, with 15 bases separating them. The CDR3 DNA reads TGTGCCAGCAGGCAGCTTACTTACGGCGGGGAGCTGTTTTTT. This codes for CASRQLTYGGELFF.

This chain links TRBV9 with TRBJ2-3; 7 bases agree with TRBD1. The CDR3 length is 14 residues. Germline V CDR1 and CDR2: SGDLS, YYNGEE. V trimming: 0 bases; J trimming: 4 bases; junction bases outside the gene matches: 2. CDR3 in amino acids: CASSVVQGADTQYF. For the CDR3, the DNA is TGTGCCAGCAGCGTAGTTCAGGGGGCAGATACGCAGTATTTT.